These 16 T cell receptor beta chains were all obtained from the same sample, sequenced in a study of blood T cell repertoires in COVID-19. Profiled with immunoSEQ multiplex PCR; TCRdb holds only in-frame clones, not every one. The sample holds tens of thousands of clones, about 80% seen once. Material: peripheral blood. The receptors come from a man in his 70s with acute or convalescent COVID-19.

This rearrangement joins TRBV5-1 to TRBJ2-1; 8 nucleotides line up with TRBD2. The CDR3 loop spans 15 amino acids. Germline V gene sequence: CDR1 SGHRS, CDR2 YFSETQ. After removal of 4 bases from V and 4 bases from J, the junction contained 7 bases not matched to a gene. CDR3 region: CASSNSGVIYNEQFF. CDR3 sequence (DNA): TGCGCCAGCAGCAATAGCGGGGTGATTTACAATGAGCAGTTCTTC.

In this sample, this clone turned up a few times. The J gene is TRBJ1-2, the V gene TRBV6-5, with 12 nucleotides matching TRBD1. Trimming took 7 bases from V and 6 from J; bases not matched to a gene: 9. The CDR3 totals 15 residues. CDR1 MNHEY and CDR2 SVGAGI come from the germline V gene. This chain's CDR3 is CASTLRDRGLDGYTF. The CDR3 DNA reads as TGTGCCAGCACCCTCAGGGACAGGGGGCTGGATGGCTACACCTTC.

Here the CDR3 reads CASSGASHGGGYTF. DNA of the CDR3: TGTGCCAGCAGCGGTGCCTCTCACGGCGGAGGCTACACCTTC. V usage is TRBV9 and J usage is TRBJ1-2; D is uncertain. CDR1 SGDLS and CDR2 YYNGEE come from the germline V gene. The CDR3 totals 14 residues. Trimming took off 3 bases at V and 8 bases at J, with 17 bases between the two ends. The complete variable domain, with remaining parts taken from reference TRBV9 and TRBJ1-2, reads DSGVTQTPKHLITATGQRVTLRCSPRSGDLSVYWYQQSLDQGLQFLIQYYNGEERAKGNILERFSAQQFPDLHSELNLSSLELGDSALYFCASSGASHGGGYTFGSGTRLTVV.

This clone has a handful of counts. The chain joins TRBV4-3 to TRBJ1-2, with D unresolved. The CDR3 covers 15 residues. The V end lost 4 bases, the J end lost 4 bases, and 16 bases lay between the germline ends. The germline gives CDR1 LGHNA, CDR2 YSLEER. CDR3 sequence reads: CASSPNLAGSYGYTF. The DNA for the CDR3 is TGCGCCAGCAGCCCAAACCTGGCAGGCTCCTATGGCTACACCTTC.

In DNA, the CDR3 is TGTGCCAGCATGAGGGAGCCCTATGGCTACACCTTC. The encoded protein is CASMREPYGYTF. The rearrangement uses TRBV5-6 and TRBJ1-2; D remains unclear. CDR3 length equals 12 residues. V dropped 6 bases and J dropped 4 bases, with 10 bases sitting between them. Germline V gene lookup returns CDR1 SGHDT and CDR2 YYEEEE.

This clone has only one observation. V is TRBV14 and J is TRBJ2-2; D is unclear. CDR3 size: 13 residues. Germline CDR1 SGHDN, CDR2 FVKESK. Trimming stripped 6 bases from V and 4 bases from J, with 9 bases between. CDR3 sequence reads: CASSRAITGELFF. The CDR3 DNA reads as TGTGCCAGCAGTCGAGCGATCACCGGGGAGCTGTTTTTT.

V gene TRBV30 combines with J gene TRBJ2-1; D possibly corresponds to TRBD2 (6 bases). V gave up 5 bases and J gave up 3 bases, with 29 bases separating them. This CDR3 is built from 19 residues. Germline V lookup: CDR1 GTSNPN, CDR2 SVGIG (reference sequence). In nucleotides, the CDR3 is TGTGCCTGGGGGGCGCTACTAGGCGGGAAACAAGTGAACTACAATGAGCAGTTCTTC. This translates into CAWGALLGGKQVNYNEQFF.

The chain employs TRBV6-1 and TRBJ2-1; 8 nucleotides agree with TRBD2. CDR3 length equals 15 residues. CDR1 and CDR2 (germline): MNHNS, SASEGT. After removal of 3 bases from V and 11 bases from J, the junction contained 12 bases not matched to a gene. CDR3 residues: CASSEGSGGPRKQFF. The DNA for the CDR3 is TGTGCCAGCAGTGAGGGTTCGGGGGGGCCGCGAAAGCAGTTCTTC.

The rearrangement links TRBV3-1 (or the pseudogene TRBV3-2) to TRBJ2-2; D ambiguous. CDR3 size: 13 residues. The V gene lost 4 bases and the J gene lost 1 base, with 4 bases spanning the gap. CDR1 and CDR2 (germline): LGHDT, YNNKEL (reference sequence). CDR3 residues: CASSRLNTGELFF. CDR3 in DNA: TGTGCCAGCAGCCGACTGAACACCGGGGAGCTGTTTTTT.

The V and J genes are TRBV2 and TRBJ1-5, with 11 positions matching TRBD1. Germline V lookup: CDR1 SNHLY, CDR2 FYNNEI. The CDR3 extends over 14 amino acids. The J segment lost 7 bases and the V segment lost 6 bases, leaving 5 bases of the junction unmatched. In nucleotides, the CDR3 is TGTGCCAGCAGCGCTGGACAGGGGGCCCAGCCCCAGCATTTT. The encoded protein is CASSAGQGAQPQHF.

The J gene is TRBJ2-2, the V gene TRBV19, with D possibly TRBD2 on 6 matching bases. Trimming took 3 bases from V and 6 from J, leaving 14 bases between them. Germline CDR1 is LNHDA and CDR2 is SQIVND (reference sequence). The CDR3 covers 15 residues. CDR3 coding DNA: TGTGCCAGTAGTATCAGGAGGGAACCCCCCGGGGAGCTGTTTTTT. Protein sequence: CASSIRREPPGELFF. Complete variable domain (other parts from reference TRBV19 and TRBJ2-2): DGGITQSPKYLFRKEGQNVTLSCEQNLNHDAMYWYRQDPGQGLRLIYYSQIVNDFQKGDIAEGYSVSREKKESFPLTVTSAQKNPTAFYLCASSIRREPPGELFFGEGSRLTVL.

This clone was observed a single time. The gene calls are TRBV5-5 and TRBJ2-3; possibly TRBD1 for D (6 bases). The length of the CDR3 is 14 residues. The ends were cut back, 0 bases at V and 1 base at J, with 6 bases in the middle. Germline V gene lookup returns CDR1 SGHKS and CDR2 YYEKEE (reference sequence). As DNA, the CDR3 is TGTGCCAGCAGCTTGGGGACAGGCACAGATACGCAGTATTTT. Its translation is CASSLGTGTDTQYF.

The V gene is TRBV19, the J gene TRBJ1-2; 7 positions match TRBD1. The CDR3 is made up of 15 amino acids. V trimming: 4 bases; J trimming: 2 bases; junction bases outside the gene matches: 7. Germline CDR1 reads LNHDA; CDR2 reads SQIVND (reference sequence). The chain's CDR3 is CASSNEQGWNYGYTF. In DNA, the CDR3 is TGTGCCAGTAGTAACGAACAGGGGTGGAACTATGGCTACACCTTC.

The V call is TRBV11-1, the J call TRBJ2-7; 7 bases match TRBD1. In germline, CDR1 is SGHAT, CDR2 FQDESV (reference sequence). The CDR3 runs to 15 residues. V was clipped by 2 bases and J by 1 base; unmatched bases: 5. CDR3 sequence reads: CASSLSGQSSYEQYF. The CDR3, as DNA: TGTGCCAGCAGCTTATCGGGACAGTCATCCTACGAGCAGTACTTC.

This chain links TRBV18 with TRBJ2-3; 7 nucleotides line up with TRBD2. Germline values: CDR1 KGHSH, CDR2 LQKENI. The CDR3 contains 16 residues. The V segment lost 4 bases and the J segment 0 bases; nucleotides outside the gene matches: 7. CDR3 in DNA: TGTGCCAGCTCACGAGCGGGGAGAACTAGCACAGATACGCAGTATTTT. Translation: CASSRAGRTSTDTQYF.

CDR3 sequence (DNA): TGCGCCAGCAGCTTAGGGTTCGGGACAGGGCGATCTGGAAACACCATATATTTT. Protein product: CASSLGFGTGRSGNTIYF. This chain joins TRBV5-1 and TRBJ1-3; 9 bases are a match to TRBD1. The germline CDR1 and CDR2 sequences are SGHRS and YFSETQ. The CDR3 is made up of 18 amino acids. Trimming cost V 2 bases and J 1 base; bases outside gene matches: 10.